These 17 T cell receptor beta chains were sequenced from one sample in a study of CD8+ T cells in alopecia areata. Sample treatment: oral pan-JAK inhibitor, 5-10 mg twice daily. RNA was extracted and reverse transcribed into cDNA as the sequencing template. Some clones are missing from TCRdb's copy, which holds only in-frame ones; the method was immunoSEQ multiplex PCR. The sample has about 220,000 clones, around 57% seen once. Sequencing was performed on CD4+ T cells sorted from blood, taken at week 4, from a patient treated with tofacitinib. Receptors were obtained from a human donor with alopecia areata.

This sequence joins TRBV6-5 and TRBJ2-5; D is tentatively TRBD1 or TRBD2 (6 bases each). Trimming shortened V by 5 bases and J by 4 bases, and 14 bases separated the two germline ends. The germline gives CDR1 MNHEY, CDR2 SVGAGI. The CDR3 extends over 14 amino acids. CDR3 amino acids: CASSHRRGVETQYF. The CDR3 bases are TGTGCCAGCAGTCACCGAAGGGGGGTAGAGACCCAGTACTTC.

This clone has a handful of counts. This chain uses TRBV5-5 with TRBJ1-5; D unresolved. Germline-derived CDR1 and CDR2 are SGHKS and YYEKEE (reference sequence). The CDR3 length is 14 residues. V was clipped by 0 bases and J by 5 bases, with 9 bases between them. CDR3 in DNA: TGTGCCAGCAGCTTGGCGCAGACCCATCAGCCCCAGCATTTT. Translated, it gives CASSLAQTHQPQHF.

V usage is TRBV4-3 and J usage is TRBJ1-4; 9 bases fit TRBD1. V lost 6 bases, J lost 7 bases, and 6 bases stayed unmatched. This CDR3 spans 14 amino acids. The germline CDR1 and CDR2 sequences are LGHNA and YSLEER. CDR3 loop: CASSHRGPSEKLFF. CDR3 sequence (DNA): TGCGCCAGCAGTCACAGGGGGCCCTCTGAAAAACTGTTTTTT.

This clone was counted only a few times. V is TRBV25-1 and J is TRBJ1-1; no clear D. V was clipped by 4 bases and J by 7 bases, with 7 bases between them. This CDR3 is built from 11 residues. The germline CDR1 and CDR2 sequences are MGHDK and SYGVNS. The CDR3, as DNA: TGTGCCAGCAGTGTAGGCCTTGAAGCTTTCTTT. Its protein product is CASSVGLEAFF.

The chain recombines TRBV25-1 with TRBJ2-1; D remains unclear. Germline CDR1 is MGHDK and CDR2 is SYGVNS. Between the trimmed V and J ends, which lost 2 bases and 0 bases, there was a span of 8 bases. CDR3 length: 15 amino acids. The CDR3 DNA follows: TGTGCCAGCAGTGAAGCATGGGCCTCCTACAATGAGCAGTTCTTC. Protein product: CASSEAWASYNEQFF.

The chain uses TRBV29-1 and TRBJ1-2; 8 bases line up with TRBD1. There are 12 residues in the CDR3. The germline gives CDR1 SQVTM, CDR2 ANQGSEA. J lost 13 bases, V lost 4 bases, and 11 bases had no gene match. CDR3 coding DNA: TGCAGCGTTGTCGTGGACAGGGAATACAGCACCTTC. It is translated as CSVVVDREYSTF.

The genes are TRBV30 and TRBJ2-5; a weak D match, TRBD2 (6 bases). The J call may be in error: the DNA end matches TRBJ2-7 better. CDR1 is GTSNPN and CDR2 is SVGIG in the germline V gene (reference sequence). The CDR3 is 13 amino acids. CDR3 sequence (DNA): TGTGCCTGGAGTGTAGGAGCCGGGAGCGAGCAGTACTTC. The encoded protein is CAWSVGAGSEQYF.

This clone was observed once. The genes are TRBV29-1 and TRBJ1-1, with D unresolved. V lost 4 bases to trimming and J lost 0 bases, with 9 bases between them. This CDR3 spans 13 amino acids. The germline V gene encodes CDR1 SQVTM and CDR2 ANQGSEA. The CDR3 coding sequence is TGCAGCGTTGCCGCAGGCATGAACACTGAAGCTTTCTTT. Amino acid sequence: CSVAAGMNTEAFF.

The J gene is TRBJ2-3, the V gene TRBV5-4; 8 nucleotides line up with TRBD2. CDR3 length equals 15 residues. The germline V gene encodes CDR1 SGHNT and CDR2 YYREEE (reference sequence). V shed 2 bases, J shed 2 bases, and the junction held 4 bases outside the gene matches. CDR3 coding DNA: TGTGCCAGCAGCTTTAGCGGGGACAACACAGATACGCAGTATTTT. Amino acids: CASSFSGDNTDTQYF.

The rearrangement uses TRBV7-2 and TRBJ2-6; D not resolved. Germline lookup yields CDR1 SGHTA and CDR2 FQGNSA. The CDR3 is made up of 14 amino acids. The V gene lost 1 base and the J gene lost 0 bases, with 1 base spanning the gap. The CDR3 here is CASSLDSGANVLTF. CDR3 nucleotide sequence: TGTGCCAGCAGCTTAGACTCTGGGGCCAACGTCCTGACTTTC.

The chain couples TRBV7-2 to TRBJ2-7; D possibly corresponds to TRBD2 (6 bases). The CDR3 is made up of 13 amino acids. CDR1 and CDR2 (germline): SGHTA, FQGNSA. V was shortened by 7 bases and J by 9 bases, with 19 bases between the two germline ends. The CDR3 region is CASTDQPGRGQYF. The CDR3 DNA reads as TGTGCCAGCACCGACCAGCCTGGGCGGGGGCAGTACTTC.

The rearrangement links TRBV14 to TRBJ1-1; 9 bases agree with TRBD1. The CDR3 contains 14 residues. Germline CDR1 and CDR2: SGHDN and FVKESK. Trimming removed 0 bases from V and 12 bases from J; junction bases left unmatched: 8. The CDR3 is CASSQEFGTGKTFF. The CDR3 bases are TGTGCCAGCAGCCAAGAATTCGGGACAGGGAAGACTTTCTTT.

The rearrangement links TRBV7-3 to TRBJ2-6, with D tentatively TRBD2 (6 bases). The CDR3 is made up of 14 amino acids. Trimming took off 5 bases at V and 2 bases at J, with 7 bases between the two ends. CDR1 and CDR2 from the germline V gene are SGHTA and FQGTGA. CDR3 DNA sequence: TGTGCCAGCAGCCCGGGGGCTGGGGCCAACGTCCTGACTTTC. It yields the protein CASSPGAGANVLTF.

The chain recombines TRBV29-1 with TRBJ1-2; tentatively, D is TRBD1 (6 bases). CDR1 SQVTM and CDR2 ANQGSEA come from the germline V gene. The CDR3 totals 14 residues. The V end lost 8 bases, the J end lost 9 bases, and 25 bases lay between the germline ends. CDR3 loop: CSITPLQGPQRYTF. The CDR3 nucleotides read TGCAGCATCACGCCCTTACAGGGCCCACAGCGCTACACCTTC.

This clone showed up just a few times. The chain is built from TRBV18 and TRBJ1-2; TRBD1 matches at 8 bases. V was pared by 6 bases and J by 8 bases, with 8 bases of the junction left unmatched. CDR1 is KGHSH and CDR2 is LQKENI in the germline V gene. The CDR3 spans 13 residues. This CDR3 reads CASSAAGGGGYTF. The CDR3, as DNA: TGTGCCAGCTCGGCCGCAGGGGGCGGCGGCTACACCTTC.

The chain recombines TRBV11-2 with TRBJ2-7; 8 positions match TRBD2. Per the germline V gene, CDR1 is SGHAT and CDR2 is FQNNGV. The V segment lost 1 base and the J segment 4 bases; nucleotides outside the gene matches: 0. The CDR3 extends over 13 amino acids. As DNA, the CDR3 is TGTGCCAGCAGCTTAGTAGCGGGGTACGAGCAGTACTTC. The encoded protein is CASSLVAGYEQYF.

This chain joins TRBV30 and TRBJ1-2, with D perhaps TRBD1 (6 bases). The length of the CDR3 is 13 residues. In germline, CDR1 is GTSNPN, CDR2 SVGIG (reference sequence). Trimming stripped 2 bases from V and 7 bases from J, with 14 bases between. The CDR3 DNA sequence: TGTGCCTGGAGTAAAGTACAGGGAGGTGGCTACACCTTC. Protein product: CAWSKVQGGGYTF.